This T cell receptor (beta chain) was sequenced for a study of a mutant IDH1 vaccine in newly diagnosed glioma. For the study at large: Patients got their first vaccination 4-6 weeks after radiotherapy alone, or with temozolomide cycles. Antecedent treatment encompassed radiotherapy, temozolomide, or their combination; the majority received both.

This clone was seen just once. Its matching antigen is unknown. Time point of the sample: week 5, during vaccination. Doses of 300 ug of mutant IDH1 20-mer peptide were given with topical imiquimod. CDR1 SGHVS and CDR2 FQNEAQ come from the germline V gene. The CDR3 length is 15 residues. Germline trimming cut 3 bases from V and 7 bases from J; bases unmatched to any gene: 6. TCRdb's table, derived via immunoSEQ multiplex PCR, lists solely in-frame clones and lacks some. The sample lists roughly 39,000 clones, approximately 80% occurring once. The sequencing used PBMCs, collected from a glioma patient whose treatment included an IDH1 peptide vaccine. The TCR was taken from a man in his forties with glioma. The rearrangement joins TRBV7-8 to TRBJ1-2, with 12 bases identical to TRBD1. CDR3 sequence reads: CASSFRGQGASGYTF. The CDR3 coding sequence is TGTGCCAGCAGCTTCAGGGGACAGGGGGCGAGTGGCTACACCTTC.